The 21 T cell receptor beta chains below come from one sample, sequenced in a study of T-cell reconstitution after alpha-beta-depleted transplantation in children. TCRbeta library preparation incorporated unique molecular identifiers. TCRdb processed the PCR reads anew with MiXCR; each CDR3 protein has one entry. The data contain fewer than 500,000 distinct CDR3 sequences, 43% of them singletons. The sequencing here drew on PBMCs, taken before TCRalphabeta/CD19-depleted stem cell transplant. These receptors originate from a girl aged 2-10 years with aplastic anemia, due to receive a stem cell transplant.

V gene TRBV28 combines with J gene TRBJ2-1; 7 positions match TRBD2. The V gene end was trimmed by 7 bases and the J gene end by 7 bases; junction bases not matched to a gene: 10. The germline V gene encodes CDR1 MDHEN and CDR2 SYDVKM. The length of the CDR3 is 14 residues. CDR3 loop: CASTGEGPWNEQFF. CDR3 DNA sequence: TGTGCCAGCACGGGGGAGGGACCTTGGAATGAGCAGTTCTTC.

The chain joins TRBV5-1 to TRBJ2-7; 7 bases map to TRBD1. Per the germline V gene, CDR1 is SGHRS and CDR2 is YFSETQ. The CDR3 loop spans 16 amino acids. V lost 0 bases and J lost 0; bases outside the gene matches: 6. The CDR3, as DNA: TGCGCCAGCAGCTTGGGGCCTGGACAGGTCTCCTACGAGCAGTACTTC. Translated, it gives CASSLGPGQVSYEQYF.

This clonotype was found many times. The V and J genes are TRBV27 and TRBJ1-2, with D possibly TRBD1 on 6 matching bases. V was trimmed by 5 bases and J by 4 bases, leaving 20 bases between them. The CDR3 is 16 residues long. From germline, CDR1 is MNHEY and CDR2 SMNVEV (reference sequence). The CDR3 DNA sequence: TGTGCCAGCAGTCTACGACAGGACTCAAGAACCTATGGCTACACCTTC. Its translation: CASSLRQDSRTYGYTF.

This clonotype has more than one count but fewer than ten. This chain joins TRBV7-2 and TRBJ2-3; 7 bases line up with TRBD1. CDR1 is SGHTA, CDR2 FQGNSA, per germline. This CDR3 has 15 residues. Trimming cost V 3 bases and J 4 bases; bases outside gene matches: 7. The CDR3 DNA sequence: TGTGCCAGCAGCTTGTGGACAGGTAGGCCAGATACGCAGTATTTT. Translating it yields CASSLWTGRPDTQYF.

This chain uses TRBV29-1 with TRBJ2-3; a possible D gene is TRBD2 (5 bases). CDR3 length: 12 residues. CDR1 and CDR2 from the germline V gene are SQVTM and ANQGSEA. V lost 4 bases and J lost 6, with 11 bases in between. The CDR3 DNA is TGCAGCGTTGGAGGGAGTCCGGATACGCAGTATTTT. Residues: CSVGGSPDTQYF.

V and J are TRBV20-1 and TRBJ2-7, with D perhaps TRBD1 (6 bases). CDR1 is DFQATT, CDR2 SNEGSKA, per germline (reference sequence). V was pared by 1 base and J by 0 bases, with 13 bases between. The CDR3 totals 15 residues. CDR3 nucleotides: TGCAGTGCTAGAGCCCAGCCAGGGGCCTCCTACGAGCAGTACTTC. Translating it yields CSARAQPGASYEQYF.

A note on this clonotype: The junction departs from germline at one end; a sequencing error may be responsible. This chain joins TRBV28 and TRBJ1-4; the D gene is possibly TRBD1 (5 bases). Germline V gene lookup returns CDR1 MDHEN and CDR2 SYDVKM. CDR3 length equals 15 residues. The CDR3 DNA sequence: TGTGCCAGCAGTCTATGCCCGGGGGATAATGAAAAACTGTTTTTT. Amino acid sequence: CASSLCPGDNEKLFF.

This clonotype was seen ten or more times. The chain joins TRBV5-5 to TRBJ2-2, with D unresolved. Germline-derived CDR1 and CDR2 are SGHKS and YYEKEE (reference sequence). The CDR3 spans 13 residues. Trimming removed 0 bases at V and 7 bases at J, with 7 bases between. The DNA of the CDR3 is TGTGCCAGCAGCTTGGCCGCGGACGGGGAGCTGTTTTTT. Protein sequence: CASSLAADGELFF.

V and J are TRBV6-1 and TRBJ2-1, with 9 bases aligning to TRBD2. V lost 5 bases, J lost 0 bases, and 5 bases stayed unmatched. This CDR3 has 16 amino acids. Germline lookup yields CDR1 MNHNS and CDR2 SASEGT. CDR3 region: CASSPSGASSYNEQFF. As DNA, the CDR3 is TGTGCCAGCAGTCCTAGCGGGGCTTCCTCCTACAATGAGCAGTTCTTC.

The chain carries TRBV7-3 and TRBJ2-5; TRBD2 is a possible D gene (7 bases). Germline CDR1 and CDR2: SGHTA and FQGTGA. The ends were cut back, 6 bases at V and 5 bases at J, with 19 bases in the middle. CDR3 size: 15 residues. CDR3 nucleotide sequence: TGTGCCAGCAGAACCGCCGGGGGGCTAGGGGAGACCCAGTACTTC. Its translation is CASRTAGGLGETQYF.

This clonotype was seen at least ten times. V is TRBV5-6 and J is TRBJ2-1, with 12 bases lining up with TRBD2. CDR3 length: 19 amino acids. V lost 3 bases, J lost 4 bases, and 14 bases stayed unmatched. The germline V gene encodes CDR1 SGHDT and CDR2 YYEEEE. CDR3 sequence (DNA): TGTGCCAGCAGCTCTTTCTATCTTATGACTAGCGGGGGTTACAATGAGCAGTTCTTC. Encoded protein: CASSSFYLMTSGGYNEQFF.

The chain links TRBV10-3 to TRBJ2-3, with D unclear. The germline gives CDR1 ENHRY, CDR2 SYGVKD. V shed 3 bases and J shed 0 bases, with 10 bases lying between them. The CDR3 consists of 15 residues. The CDR3 loop is CAISDGGASTDTQYF. CDR3 DNA: TGTGCCATCAGTGACGGTGGAGCTAGCACAGATACGCAGTATTTT.

This clonotype was seen at least ten times. The V gene is TRBV20-1, the J gene TRBJ2-2; TRBD2 matches 7 bases. Germline V gene data show CDR1 as DFQATT and CDR2 as SNEGSKA (reference sequence). The CDR3 loop spans 12 amino acids. V trimming: 5 bases; J trimming: 6 bases; junction bases outside the gene matches: 3. DNA of the CDR3: TGCAGTGCTCAGCGGGAAGCCGGGGAGCTGTTTTTT. It translates to CSAQREAGELFF.

The chain combines TRBV7-9 with TRBJ2-5; 8 bases fit TRBD2. CDR1 and CDR2 from the germline V gene are SEHNR and FQNEAQ (reference sequence). The CDR3 covers 14 residues. With V trimmed by 3 bases and J by 4 bases, 4 bases remained unmatched. The CDR3 DNA is TGTGCCAGCAGCTTGGGACTAGACGGAGAGACCCAGTACTTC. This codes for CASSLGLDGETQYF.

At least ten counts were recorded for this clonotype. The J gene is TRBJ2-7, the V gene TRBV18; 8 positions agree with TRBD1. The V segment lost 3 bases and the J segment 5 bases; nucleotides outside the gene matches: 6. Germline CDR1 and CDR2: KGHSH and LQKENI. The CDR3 spans 14 residues. This chain's CDR3 is CASSPRDRPDEQYF. CDR3 coding DNA: TGTGCCAGCTCACCTCGGGACAGGCCCGACGAGCAGTACTTC.

In its sample, this clonotype was seen a few times. This chain joins TRBV20-1 and TRBJ2-7; D not resolved. V dropped 0 bases and J dropped 9 bases, with 9 bases sitting between them. This CDR3 contains 11 residues. Germline CDR1 DFQATT, CDR2 SNEGSKA (reference sequence). The CDR3 region is CSAREGSRQYF. In DNA form, the CDR3 reads TGCAGTGCTAGAGAAGGGTCCCGGCAGTACTTC.

The chain combines TRBV27 with TRBJ1-3; weak D call: TRBD1 (6 bases). CDR3 length: 14 amino acids. Germline-derived CDR1 and CDR2 are MNHEY and SMNVEV (reference sequence). The germline V and J ends were trimmed by 3 bases and 3 bases, with 9 bases remaining between them. The CDR3 sequence: CASSLSRGGNTIYF. CDR3 in DNA: TGTGCCAGCAGTTTGAGCAGGGGTGGAAACACCATATATTTT.

The rearrangement joins TRBV20-1 to TRBJ2-7; weak D call: TRBD2 (6 bases). The V gene lost 3 bases and the J gene lost 0 bases, with 12 bases spanning the gap. CDR1 is DFQATT, CDR2 SNEGSKA, per germline (reference sequence). The CDR3 is 14 residues long. The CDR3: CSASVAGSSYEQYF. CDR3 sequence (DNA): TGCAGTGCTAGTGTTGCGGGGAGCTCCTACGAGCAGTACTTC.

J is TRBJ2-1 and V is TRBV27; D is uncertain. V lost 5 bases to trimming and J lost 3 bases, with 17 bases between them. Germline V gene lookup returns CDR1 MNHEY and CDR2 SMNVEV (reference sequence). The length of the CDR3 is 16 residues. CDR3 protein: CASSQPKDGVYNEQFF. In DNA form, the CDR3 reads TGTGCCAGCAGTCAACCGAAGGATGGGGTCTACAATGAGCAGTTCTTC.

The rearrangement joins TRBV5-1 to TRBJ1-2, with TRBD1 as a possible D gene (6 bases). Trimming removed 7 bases from V and 7 bases from J, with 17 bases in between. Germline CDR1 SGHRS, CDR2 YFSETQ. CDR3 length: 13 residues. The CDR3 reads CASGLQGGTGYTF. As DNA, the CDR3 is TGCGCCAGCGGGCTCCAAGGGGGTACTGGCTACACCTTC.

The table lists this clonotype with many counts. The CDR3 DNA reads TGTGCCAGCAGCCTATTACCCTTCGGGACAGGGGTAAACACCGGGGAGCTGTTTTTT. Translation: CASSLLPFGTGVNTGELFF. The chain recombines TRBV4-2 with TRBJ2-2, with TRBD1 matching over 10 bases. The V segment lost 4 bases and the J segment 2 bases; nucleotides outside the gene matches: 13. Germline-derived CDR1 and CDR2 are LGHNA and YNFKEQ. The CDR3 contains 19 residues.